The rows below give T cell receptor beta chains drawn from one sample of a study of beta chain features in type 1 diabetes. The method was immunoSEQ multiplex PCR; TCRdb's version includes in-frame clones alone and lacks a portion of them. The data hold 300,000 to 350,000 clones, with around an eighth observed a single time. Sequenced: naive CD4+ T cells from blood. Source of these receptors: a woman in her late teens or twenties with type 1 diabetes. Each CDR3 is given without its conserved first and last residue.

v_call	j_call	cdr3_aa
TRBV5-1	TRBJ2-5	ASRGGQETQY
TRBV18	TRBJ1-1	ASSDRGPLNTEAF
TRBV30	TRBJ2-5	AWSGRGVETQY
TRBV4-3	TRBJ2-3	ASSQDSVLSSRSDTQY
TRBV30	TRBJ1-2	AWSVPGQGVAYGYT
TRBV29-1	TRBJ2-3	SVRQALTDTQY
TRBV27	TRBJ2-1	ASSLWGEGYNEQF
TRBV28	TRBJ1-1	ASTPGTPNTEAF
TRBV5-1	TRBJ1-1	ASSSTGGETEAF
TRBV2	TRBJ1-2	ASEEGALSGYT
TRBV27	TRBJ2-3	ASSFSEPTDTQY
TRBV6-5	TRBJ2-7	ASSQQGSPTYEQY
TRBV2	TRBJ2-1	ATGGQATGYNEQF
TRBV18	TRBJ2-7	ASSGTGDHEQY
TRBV30	TRBJ2-2	ASRTTNTGELF
TRBV4-1	TRBJ2-1	ASSQGSSGGSYNEQF
TRBV4-2	TRBJ1-1	ASSQKVGPGTEAF
TRBV5-1	TRBJ1-1	ASSLGSLRTEAF
TRBV7-9	TRBJ1-1	ASSLDRGYTEAF
TRBV28	TRBJ1-2	AVQTVNYGYT
TRBV27	TRBJ2-7	ASMATVSSYEQY
TRBV5-1	TRBJ2-4	ASSLAPGLDQIQY
TRBV7-8	TRBJ2-3	ASSLRDSDTQY
TRBV9	TRBJ2-1	ASSRLAGYNEQF
TRBV2	TRBJ2-5	ASSSSGRAYSETQY
TRBV5-1	TRBJ2-5	ASSWTGQETQY
TRBV2	TRBJ2-1	ASSDLGQSYNEQF
TRBV7-2	TRBJ2-5	ASSSTQETQY
TRBV13	TRBJ2-1	ASSLGGVLYNEQF
TRBV9	TRBJ2-1	ASSNGAGGPPEQF
TRBV5-1	TRBJ2-7	ASSTPTGVEQY
TRBV30	TRBJ2-2	AWTSPGTGNTGELF
TRBV7-2	TRBJ2-1	ASSFRTSGPSEQF
TRBV2	TRBJ1-1	ASSERLGGRTEAF
TRBV7-2	TRBJ2-1	ASSLQGATYNEQF
TRBV7-9	TRBJ1-2	ASSRTGIGYT
TRBV29-1	TRBJ2-5	SVEDPTGRIRGTQY
TRBV28	TRBJ2-2	ASSSMIVGELF
TRBV18	TRBJ1-5	ASSSGEDQPQH
TRBV9	TRBJ1-2	ASSSPWGRDGYT
TRBV7-2	TRBJ1-1	ASSLPGGWQRGTEAF
TRBV4-1	TRBJ2-1	ASSSPRVDNEQF
TRBV18	TRBJ1-2	ASSPPSGQKTNYGYT
TRBV5-4	TRBJ2-3	ASSTASSGQADTQY
TRBV5-1	TRBJ2-1	ASSLAGLAGYNEQF
TRBV7-3	TRBJ2-1	ASSLTSGSNEQF
TRBV27	TRBJ2-1	ASSFTSGRAGEQF
TRBV5-4	TRBJ2-4	ASSLQGAKNIQY
TRBV7-2	TRBJ1-2	ASSLGQANYGYT
TRBV28	TRBJ2-3	ASSFNPGIGSTDTQY
TRBV5-1	TRBJ1-5	ASSPTGYQPQH